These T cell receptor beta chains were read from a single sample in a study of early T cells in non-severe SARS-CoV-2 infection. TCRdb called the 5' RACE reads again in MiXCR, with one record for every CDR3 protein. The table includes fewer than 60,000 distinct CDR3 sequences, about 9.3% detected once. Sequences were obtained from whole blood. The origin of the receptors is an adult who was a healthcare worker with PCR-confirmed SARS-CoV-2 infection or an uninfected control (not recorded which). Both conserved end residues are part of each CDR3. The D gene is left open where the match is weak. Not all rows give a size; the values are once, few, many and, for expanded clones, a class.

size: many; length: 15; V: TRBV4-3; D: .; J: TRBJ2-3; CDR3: CASSQESGSTDTQYF; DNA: TGCGCCAGCAGCCAAGAAAGCGGGAGCACAGATACGCAGTATTTT
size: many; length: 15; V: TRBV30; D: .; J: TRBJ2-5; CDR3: CAWNAALGAQETQYF; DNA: TGTGCCTGGAATGCCGCACTAGGAGCCCAAGAGACCCAGTACTTC
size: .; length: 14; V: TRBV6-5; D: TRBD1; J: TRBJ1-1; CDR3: CASSYGQGTVEAFF; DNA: TGTGCCAGCAGTTACGGACAGGGGACGGTTGAAGCTTTCTTT
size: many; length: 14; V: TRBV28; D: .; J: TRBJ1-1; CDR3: CASSSSQGFSEAFF; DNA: TGTGCCAGCAGTTCATCACAGGGATTCTCTGAAGCTTTCTTT
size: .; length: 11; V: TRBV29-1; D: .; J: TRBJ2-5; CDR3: CSVGGWETQYF; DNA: TGCAGCGTTGGGGGTTGGGAGACCCAGTACTTC
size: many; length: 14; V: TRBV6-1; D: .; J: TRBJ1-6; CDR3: CASRVGGQNSPLHF; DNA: TGTGCCAGCAGGGTGGGGGGCCAAAATTCACCCCTCCACTTT
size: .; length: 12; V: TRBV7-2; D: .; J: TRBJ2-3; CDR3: CASSTYPDTQYF; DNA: TGTGCCAGCAGCACTTATCCGGATACGCAGTATTTT
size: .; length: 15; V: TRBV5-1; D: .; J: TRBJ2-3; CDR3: CTSSLVGASTDTQYF; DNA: TGCACCAGCAGCTTGGTTGGGGCCTCCACAGATACGCAGTATTTT
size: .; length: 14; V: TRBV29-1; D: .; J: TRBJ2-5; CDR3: CSAARGTSGETQYF; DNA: TGCAGCGCCGCAAGGGGGACATCGGGGGAGACCCAGTACTTC
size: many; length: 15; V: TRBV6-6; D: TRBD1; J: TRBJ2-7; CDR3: CASIDRDRGFYEQYF; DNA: TGTGCCAGCATCGACCGGGACAGGGGCTTTTACGAGCAGTACTTC
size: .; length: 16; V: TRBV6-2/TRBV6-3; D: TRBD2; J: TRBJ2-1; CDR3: CASSFGLAGSHNEQFF; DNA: TGTGCCAGCAGTTTCGGACTAGCGGGGTCTCACAATGAGCAGTTCTTC
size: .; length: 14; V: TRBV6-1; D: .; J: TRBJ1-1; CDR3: CASSPFGRNTEAFF; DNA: TGTGCCAGCAGCCCATTCGGGAGGAACACTGAAGCTTTCTTT
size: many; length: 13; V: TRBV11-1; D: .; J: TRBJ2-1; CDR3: CASSLTAPHEQFF; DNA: TGTGCCAGCAGCTTAACAGCGCCCCATGAGCAGTTCTTC
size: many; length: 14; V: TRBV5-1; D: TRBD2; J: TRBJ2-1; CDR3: CASRSGSSYNEQFF; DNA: TGCGCCAGCAGGAGCGGGAGCTCCTACAATGAGCAGTTCTTC
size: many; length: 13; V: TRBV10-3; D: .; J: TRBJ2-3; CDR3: CAISAPGTDTQYF; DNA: TGTGCCATCAGTGCCCCGGGCACAGATACGCAGTATTTT
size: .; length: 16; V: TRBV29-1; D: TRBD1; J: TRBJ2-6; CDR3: CSATDRVSSGANVLTF; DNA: TGCAGCGCAACCGACAGGGTTTCCTCTGGGGCCAACGTCCTGACTTTC
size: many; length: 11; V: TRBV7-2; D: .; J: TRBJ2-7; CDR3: CASSPGREQYF; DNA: TGTGCCAGCAGCCCGGGCCGCGAGCAGTACTTC
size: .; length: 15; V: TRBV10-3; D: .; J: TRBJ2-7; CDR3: CAISDPRGTSYEQYF; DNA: TGTGCCATCAGTGACCCCAGGGGTACATCCTACGAGCAGTACTTC
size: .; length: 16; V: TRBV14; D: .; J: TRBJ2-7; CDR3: CASSQGGGSRSYEQYF; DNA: TGTGCCAGCAGCCAGGGGGGGGGCAGCCGCTCCTACGAGCAGTACTTC
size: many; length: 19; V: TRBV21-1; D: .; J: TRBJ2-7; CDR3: CASSNRQGASMLSPYEQYF; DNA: TGTGCCAGCAGCAACAGACAGGGGGCGAGCATGTTGTCCCCCTACGAGCAGTACTTC
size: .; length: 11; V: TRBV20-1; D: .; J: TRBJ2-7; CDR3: CSARATLEQYF; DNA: TGCAGTGCTAGGGCGACTCTCGAGCAGTACTTC
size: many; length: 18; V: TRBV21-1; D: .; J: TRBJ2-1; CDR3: CASSKAGTSGRVAGEQFF; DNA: TGTGCCAGCAGCAAAGCCGGGACTAGCGGGAGGGTTGCAGGTGAGCAGTTCTTC
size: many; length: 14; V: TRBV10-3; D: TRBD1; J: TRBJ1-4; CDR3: CAISSGTGGEKLFF; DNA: TGTGCCATCAGCTCCGGGACAGGGGGTGAAAAACTGTTTTTT
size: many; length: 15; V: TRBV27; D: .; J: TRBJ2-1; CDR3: CASSFIPRTNNEQFF; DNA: TGTGCCAGCAGTTTCATCCCCAGGACAAACAATGAGCAGTTCTTC
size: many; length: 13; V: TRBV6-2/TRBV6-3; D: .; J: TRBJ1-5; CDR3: CASSYDRVQPQHF; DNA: TGTGCCAGCAGTTACGATAGGGTTCAGCCCCAGCATTTT
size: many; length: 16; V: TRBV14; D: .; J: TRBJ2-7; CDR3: CASSQATWANSYEQYF; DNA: TGTGCCAGCAGCCAAGCCACGTGGGCCAACTCCTACGAGCAGTACTTC
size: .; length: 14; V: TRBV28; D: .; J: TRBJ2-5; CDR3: CASSFASISETQYF; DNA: TGTGCCAGCAGTTTCGCCTCTATCTCGGAGACCCAGTACTTC
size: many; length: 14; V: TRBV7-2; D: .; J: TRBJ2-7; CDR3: CASSPLSHSYEQYF; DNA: TGTGCCAGCAGCCCCTTGAGCCACTCCTACGAGCAGTACTTC
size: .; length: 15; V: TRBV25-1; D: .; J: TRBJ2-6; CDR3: CASSEEGSGANVLTF; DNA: TGTGCCAGCAGTGAAGAAGGATCTGGGGCCAACGTCCTGACTTTC
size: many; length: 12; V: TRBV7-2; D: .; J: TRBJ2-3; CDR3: CASSASGDTQYF; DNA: TGTGCCAGCAGCGCCAGCGGTGATACGCAGTATTTT
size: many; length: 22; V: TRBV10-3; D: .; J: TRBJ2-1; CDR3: CAIRAMGQSGASATLSYNEQFF; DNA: TGTGCCATCAGGGCGATGGGTCAGTCAGGGGCTAGCGCGACCCTTTCCTACAATGAGCAGTTCTTC
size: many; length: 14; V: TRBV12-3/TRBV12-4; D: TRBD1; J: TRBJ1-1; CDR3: CASSFSSRGTEAFF; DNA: TGTGCCAGCAGTTTCAGCTCCAGGGGGACTGAAGCTTTCTTT
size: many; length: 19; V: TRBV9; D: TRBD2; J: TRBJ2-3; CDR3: CASSPRVAGGGPSTDTQYF; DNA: TGTGCCAGCAGCCCCCGGGTAGCGGGAGGGGGGCCTAGCACAGATACGCAGTATTTT
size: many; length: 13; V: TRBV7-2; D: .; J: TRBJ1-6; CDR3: CASSSRRLSPLHF; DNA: TGTGCCAGCAGCAGCCGACGTTTGTCACCCCTCCACTTT
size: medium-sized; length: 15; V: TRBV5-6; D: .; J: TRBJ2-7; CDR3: CASIPFGGASYEQYF; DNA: TGTGCCAGCATCCCGTTTGGAGGAGCCTCCTACGAGCAGTACTTC
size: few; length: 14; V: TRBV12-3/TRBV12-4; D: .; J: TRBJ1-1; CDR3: CASSFSGSNTEAFF; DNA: TGTGCCAGCAGTTTTTCGGGGTCGAACACTGAAGCTTTCTTT
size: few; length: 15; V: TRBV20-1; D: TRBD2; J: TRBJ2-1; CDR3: CSARDHLAGDGEQFF; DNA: TGCAGTGCTAGAGATCACCTAGCGGGAGACGGTGAGCAGTTCTTC
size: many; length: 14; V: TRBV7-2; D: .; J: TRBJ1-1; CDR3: CASSSGGFHTEAFF; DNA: TGTGCCAGCAGCTCGGGGGGCTTCCACACTGAAGCTTTCTTT
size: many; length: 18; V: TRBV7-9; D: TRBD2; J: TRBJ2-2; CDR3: CASSRQTIAGVGTGELFF; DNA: TGTGCCAGCAGCCGACAGACAATAGCGGGAGTAGGCACCGGGGAGCTGTTTTTT
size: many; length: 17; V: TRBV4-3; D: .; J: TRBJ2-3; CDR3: CASSQDWGGSVTDTQYF; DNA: TGCGCCAGCAGCCAAGATTGGGGCGGGTCGGTGACAGATACGCAGTATTTT
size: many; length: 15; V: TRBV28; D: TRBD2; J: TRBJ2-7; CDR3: CASSSQVAGRGEQYF; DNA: TGTGCCAGCAGTTCCCAGGTAGCGGGACGGGGGGAGCAGTACTTC
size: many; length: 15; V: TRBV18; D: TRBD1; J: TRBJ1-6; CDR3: CASSPGDSFVSPLHF; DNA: TGTGCCAGCTCACCCGGGGACAGCTTCGTTTCACCCCTCCACTTT
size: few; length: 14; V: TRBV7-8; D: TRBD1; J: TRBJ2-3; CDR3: CASSLGTVTDTQYF; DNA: TGTGCCAGCAGCCTCGGGACAGTCACAGATACGCAGTATTTT
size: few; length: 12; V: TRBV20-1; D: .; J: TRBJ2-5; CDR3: CSARVSKETQYF; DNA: TGCAGTGCTAGAGTCTCAAAAGAGACCCAGTACTTC
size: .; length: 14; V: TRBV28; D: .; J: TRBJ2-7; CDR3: CASSLDPTSYEQYF; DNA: TGTGCCAGCAGTCTAGACCCCACTTCCTACGAGCAGTACTTC
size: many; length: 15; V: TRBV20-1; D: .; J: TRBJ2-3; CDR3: CSARDSRDSTDTQYF; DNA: TGCAGTGCTAGAGATTCAAGGGATAGCACAGATACGCAGTATTTT
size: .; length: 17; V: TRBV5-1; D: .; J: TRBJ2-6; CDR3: CASSLLNPGHRANVLTF; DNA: TGCGCCAGCAGCTTGTTAAATCCAGGACATCGGGCCAACGTCCTGACTTTC
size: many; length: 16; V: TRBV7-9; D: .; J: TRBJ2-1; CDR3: CASSSRKAASYNEQFF; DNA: TGTGCCAGCAGCTCCCGGAAGGCTGCCTCCTACAATGAGCAGTTCTTC
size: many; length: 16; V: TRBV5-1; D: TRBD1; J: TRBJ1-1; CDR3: CASSWGQSGKNTEAFF; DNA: TGCGCCAGCAGCTGGGGACAGTCGGGTAAGAACACTGAAGCTTTCTTT
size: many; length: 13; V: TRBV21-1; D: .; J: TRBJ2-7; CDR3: CASSGALVGEQYF; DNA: TGCGCCAGCAGCGGGGCCCTTGTCGGGGAGCAGTACTTC
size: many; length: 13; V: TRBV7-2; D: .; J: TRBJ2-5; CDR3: CASSFAVKETQYF; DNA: TGTGCCAGCAGCTTTGCGGTGAAAGAGACCCAGTACTTC
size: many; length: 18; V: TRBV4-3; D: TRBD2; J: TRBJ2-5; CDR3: CASSQDLAGGPYQETQYF; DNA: TGCGCCAGCAGCCAAGATCTAGCGGGAGGACCGTACCAAGAGACCCAGTACTTC
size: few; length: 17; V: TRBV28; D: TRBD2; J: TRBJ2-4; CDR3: CASSLFGSGRAGNIQYF; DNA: TGTGCCAGCAGTTTATTTGGTAGCGGGAGGGCCGGAAACATTCAGTACTTC
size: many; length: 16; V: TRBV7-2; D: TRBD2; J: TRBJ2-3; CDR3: CASSLVPSGGTDTQYF; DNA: TGTGCCAGCAGCTTAGTCCCTAGCGGGGGCACAGATACGCAGTATTTT
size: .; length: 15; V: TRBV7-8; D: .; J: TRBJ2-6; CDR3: CASRLTGLGANVLTF; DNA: TGTGCCAGCAGACTTACAGGGCTGGGGGCCAACGTCCTGACTTTC